These 14 T cell receptor beta chains share one sample of origin, sequenced in a study of blood T cell repertoires in COVID-19. The data were produced by immunoSEQ multiplex PCR, yet TCRdb's version contains in-frame clones alone and is incomplete. There are hundreds of thousands of clones in the sample; 89% occur only once, and about 2.9% lies in the top ten. What was sequenced was peripheral blood. These receptors were obtained from a young woman with COVID-19, enrolled during active disease.

CDR3 bases: TGTGCCAGCAGCTTAGGAGGGGGTAATGAGCAGTTCTTC. It specifies CASSLGGGNEQFF. The V and J genes are TRBV7-9 and TRBJ2-1, with D tentatively TRBD1 (6 bases). V lost 1 base and J 7 bases, leaving 8 bases between the germline ends. The germline gives CDR1 SEHNR, CDR2 FQNEAQ (reference sequence). The length of the CDR3 is 13 residues.

The V gene is TRBV6-2 or TRBV6-3, the J gene TRBJ1-6; tentative D call: TRBD1 (6 bases). V lost 4 bases and J 8 bases, leaving 12 bases between the germline ends. The CDR3 covers 14 residues. Germline V gives CDR1 MNHEY, CDR2 SVGEGT. Written as DNA, the CDR3 is TGTGCCAGCAGTTCCATCGGGGGGCATTCACCCCTCCACTTT. Its translation: CASSSIGGHSPLHF.

The chain is built from TRBV19 and TRBJ1-1, with 8 bases fitting TRBD1. Germline assignment: CDR1 LNHDA and CDR2 SQIVND (reference sequence). The CDR3 is 14 residues long. Germline trimming cut 6 bases from V and 1 base from J; bases unmatched to any gene: 4. CDR3 protein: CASRPDRGNTEAFF. CDR3 DNA: TGTGCCAGTAGACCCGACAGGGGGAACACTGAAGCTTTCTTT. Full variable domain (rest looked up from reference TRBV19 and TRBJ1-1): DGGITQSPKYLFRKEGQNVTLSCEQNLNHDAMYWYRQDPGQGLRLIYYSQIVNDFQKGDIAEGYSVSREKKESFPLTVTSAQKNPTAFYLCASRPDRGNTEAFFGQGTRLTVV.

V and J are TRBV29-1 and TRBJ2-4, with 9 positions matching TRBD1. The ends lost 6 bases at V and 8 bases at J; junction bases unmatched: 8. CDR3 length equals 13 residues. Per germline, CDR1 SQVTM and CDR2 ANQGSEA. CDR3 protein: CSVAGTGSDIQYF. The CDR3 region has the DNA TGCAGCGTCGCCGGGACAGGGAGTGACATTCAGTACTTC.

This clone was detected only once. The genes are TRBV6-2 or TRBV6-3 and TRBJ2-7; 8 positions match TRBD1. This CDR3 has 16 residues. CDR1 is MNHEY, CDR2 SVGEGT, per germline. Trimming took 2 bases from V and 3 from J; bases not matched to a gene: 9. The CDR3 region is CASSYTMGQAHYEQYV. The CDR3 DNA follows: TGTGCCAGCAGTTACACTATGGGACAGGCCCACTACGAGCAGTACGTC.

This rearrangement joins TRBV3-1 (or the pseudogene TRBV3-2) to TRBJ2-1; 9 nucleotides match TRBD2. The junction had 10 bases not matched to a gene; V was cut back by 3 bases and J by 4 bases. CDR1 and CDR2 (germline): LGHDT, YNNKEL (reference sequence). The CDR3 is made up of 17 amino acids. CDR3 nucleotides: TGTGCCAGCAGCCATGGCGGGGGGGCCCTTCGGTACAATGAGCAGTTCTTC. The encoded protein is CASSHGGGALRYNEQFF.

The chain joins TRBV6-2 or TRBV6-3 to TRBJ1-2; 8 nucleotides line up with TRBD1. The V gene end was trimmed by 5 bases and the J gene end by 0 bases; junction bases not matched to a gene: 5. Germline V gene lookup returns CDR1 MNHEY and CDR2 SVGEGT. The CDR3 has 15 amino acids. DNA for the CDR3: TGTGCCAGCAGTCCCGGGACAGGCTCTAACTATGGCTACACCTTC. Residues: CASSPGTGSNYGYTF.

V is TRBV6-2 or TRBV6-3 and J is TRBJ1-6; 8 positions match TRBD1. The CDR3 extends over 14 amino acids. Germline CDR1 is MNHEY and CDR2 is SVGEGT. The ends lost 2 bases at V and 10 bases at J; junction bases unmatched: 4. Here the CDR3 reads CASSYGQGGSPLHF. In DNA form, the CDR3 reads TGTGCCAGCAGTTACGGACAGGGCGGCTCACCCCTCCACTTT.

The chain recombines TRBV1 with TRBJ2-7; TRBD2, the table's D call, was not compared with the DNA. TRBV1 is shown as a pseudogene. The CDR3 loop spans 13 amino acids. CDR3 nucleotides: TGCACCAGCAGCCAAGGCCGGGACTACGAGCAGTACGTC. Amino acid sequence: CTSSQGRDYEQYV.

This rearrangement joins TRBV6-6 to TRBJ2-5; possible D gene TRBD1, 5 bases. CDR1 MNHNY and CDR2 SVGAGI come from the germline V gene (reference sequence). The germline V and J ends were trimmed by 6 bases and 1 base, with 9 bases remaining between them. There are 13 residues in the CDR3. CDR3 nucleotide sequence: TGTGCCAGCAGCGGACAAGCCCAAGAGACCCAGTACTTC. This sequence encodes CASSGQAQETQYF.

The chain combines TRBV6-4 with TRBJ1-2, with no clear D. This CDR3 has 14 residues. Trimming took off 0 bases at V and 8 bases at J, with 13 bases between the two ends. Germline CDR1 reads MRHNA; CDR2 reads SNTAGT. The CDR3 region is CASSDSVEGRGYTF. DNA of the CDR3: TGTGCCAGCAGTGACTCGGTTGAGGGTCGGGGCTACACCTTC.

The chain combines TRBV30 with TRBJ1-4; maybe TRBD1 (5 bases). This CDR3 comprises 12 residues. Trimming took 3 bases from V and 8 from J, leaving 10 bases between them. CDR1 and CDR2 from the germline V gene are GTSNPN and SVGIG (reference sequence). The CDR3 region has the DNA TGTGCCTGGAGCGTAAGGGGAGAAAAACTGTTTTTT. The encoded protein is CAWSVRGEKLFF.

The V and J genes are TRBV27 and TRBJ2-1, with TRBD2 matching 7 bases. CDR3 size: 16 residues. Losses at the gene ends were 7 bases for V and 1 base for J; bases not matched to a gene: 10. Germline CDR1 reads MNHEY; CDR2 reads SMNVEV (reference sequence). Written as DNA, the CDR3 is TGTGCCAGCAACCCTTGGGGCGGGGGATCCTACAATGAGCAGTTCTTC. It codes for CASNPWGGGSYNEQFF.

The rearrangement links TRBV7-9 to TRBJ2-1; 10 bases map to TRBD1. Germline V gene sequence: CDR1 SEHNR, CDR2 FQNEAQ (reference sequence). The V gene end was trimmed by 0 bases and the J gene end by 12 bases; junction bases not matched to a gene: 11. The CDR3 runs 16 residues. The CDR3 region has the DNA TGTGCCAGCAGCTTAGCGCGGGGGACAGGGGTCTTAGGGCAGTTCTTC. Protein: CASSLARGTGVLGQFF.